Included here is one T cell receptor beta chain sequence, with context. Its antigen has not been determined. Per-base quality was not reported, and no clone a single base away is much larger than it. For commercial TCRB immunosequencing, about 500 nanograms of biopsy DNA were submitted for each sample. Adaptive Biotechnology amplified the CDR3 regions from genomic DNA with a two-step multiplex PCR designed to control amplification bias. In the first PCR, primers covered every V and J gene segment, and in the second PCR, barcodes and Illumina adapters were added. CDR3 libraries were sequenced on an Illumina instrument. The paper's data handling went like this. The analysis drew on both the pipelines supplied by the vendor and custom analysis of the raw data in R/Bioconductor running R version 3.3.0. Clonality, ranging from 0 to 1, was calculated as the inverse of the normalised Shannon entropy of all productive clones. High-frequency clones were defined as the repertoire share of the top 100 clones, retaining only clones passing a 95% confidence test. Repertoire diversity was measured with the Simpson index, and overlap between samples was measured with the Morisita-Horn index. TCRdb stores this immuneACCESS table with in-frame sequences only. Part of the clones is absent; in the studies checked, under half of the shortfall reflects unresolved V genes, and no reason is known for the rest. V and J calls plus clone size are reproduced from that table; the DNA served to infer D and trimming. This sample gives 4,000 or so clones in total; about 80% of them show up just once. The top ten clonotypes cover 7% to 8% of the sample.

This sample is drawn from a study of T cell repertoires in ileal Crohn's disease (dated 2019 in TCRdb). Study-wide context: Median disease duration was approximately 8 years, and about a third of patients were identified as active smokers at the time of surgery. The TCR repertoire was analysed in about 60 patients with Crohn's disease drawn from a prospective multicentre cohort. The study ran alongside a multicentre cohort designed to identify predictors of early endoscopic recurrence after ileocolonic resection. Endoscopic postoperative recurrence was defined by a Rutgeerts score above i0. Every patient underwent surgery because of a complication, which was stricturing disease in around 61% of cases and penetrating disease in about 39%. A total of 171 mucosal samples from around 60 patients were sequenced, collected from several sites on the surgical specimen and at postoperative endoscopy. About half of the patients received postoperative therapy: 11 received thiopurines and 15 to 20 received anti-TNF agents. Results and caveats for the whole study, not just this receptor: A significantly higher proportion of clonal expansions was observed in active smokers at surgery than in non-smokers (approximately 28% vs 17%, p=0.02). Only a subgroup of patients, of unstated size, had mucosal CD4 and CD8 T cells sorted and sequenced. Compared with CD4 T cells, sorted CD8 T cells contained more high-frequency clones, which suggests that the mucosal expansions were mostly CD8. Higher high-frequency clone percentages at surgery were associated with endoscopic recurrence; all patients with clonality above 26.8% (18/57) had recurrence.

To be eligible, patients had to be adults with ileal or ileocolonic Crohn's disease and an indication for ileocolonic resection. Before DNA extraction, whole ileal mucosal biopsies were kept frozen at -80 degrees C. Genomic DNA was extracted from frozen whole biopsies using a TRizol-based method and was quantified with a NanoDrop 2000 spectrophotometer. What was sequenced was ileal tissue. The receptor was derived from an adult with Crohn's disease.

The CDR3 reads as follows: CASTGKAKNIQYF. The DNA sequence follows: TGCGCCAGCACGGGGAAAGCCAAAAACATTCAGTACTTC. The chain employs TRBV5-1 and TRBJ2-4, with TRBD2 tentatively as D gene (5 bases match). As encoded in the germline V gene, CDR1 is SGHRS while CDR2 is YFSETQ. The CDR3 contains 13 residues, cysteine and phenylalanine counted. Kept here is only the CDR3 DNA, which spans 39 bases and is read in frame from base 1. Relative to germline, V is 6 bases shorter and J is 0 bases shorter, with 7 bases between their ends.